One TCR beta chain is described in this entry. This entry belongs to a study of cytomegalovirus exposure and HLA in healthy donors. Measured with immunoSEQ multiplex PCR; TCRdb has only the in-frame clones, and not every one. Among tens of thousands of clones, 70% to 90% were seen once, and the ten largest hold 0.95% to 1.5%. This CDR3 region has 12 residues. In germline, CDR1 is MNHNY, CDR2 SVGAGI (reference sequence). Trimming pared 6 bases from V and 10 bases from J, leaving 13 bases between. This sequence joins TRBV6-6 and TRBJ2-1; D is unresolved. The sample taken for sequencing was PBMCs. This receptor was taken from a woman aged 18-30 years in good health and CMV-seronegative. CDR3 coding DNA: TGTGCCAGCAGCCAAGAGTACGGGGAGCAGTTCTTC. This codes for CASSQEYGEQFF.